This entry describes one T cell receptor beta chain. Methods used by the authors: It was from reference gene primer amplification that nucleated cell counts were estimated. Sequenced by immunoSEQ multiplex PCR; TCRdb stores in-frame clones only, minus some. The DNA gave D and trimming, while V, J and clone size come from that table. The repertoire holds approximately 120,000 clones, with approximately 74% as singletons. The sample is drawn from a study of blood T cell repertoires in COVID-19. Background on the study: Both acute and convalescent COVID-19 samples were obtained from the United States, Italy and Spain. Nucleic acid was either cDNA or gDNA, and it came from T cells, B-cell-depleted T cells, or PBMCs.

Enrolled during active infection, Seattle patients were then followed longitudinally. Trimming removed 7 bases from V and 4 bases from J, with 11 bases in between. Germline V gives CDR1 MNHEY, CDR2 SVGAGI. This CDR3 region has 13 residues. The rearrangement uses TRBV6-5 and TRBJ2-1; possibly TRBD2 for D (6 bases). Sequenced input: peripheral blood. This clonotype was sampled from a man at least 80 years old with COVID-19, enrolled during active disease. The CDR3 DNA reads TGTGCCAGCAAACGGACTACTTACAATGAGCAGTTCTTC. It is translated as CASKRTTYNEQFF.